This T cell receptor beta chain was found in a study of blood T cell repertoires in COVID-19. The overall study: Sites across the United States, Italy and Spain contributed samples from acute and convalescent COVID-19. Sample material is recorded as cDNA or gDNA derived from T cells, B-cell-depleted T cells, or PBMCs.

This CDR3 region has 15 residues. Germline V CDR1 and CDR2: SGHTS, YDEGEE. Trimming pared 5 bases from V and 8 bases from J, leaving 20 bases between. Only in-frame clones appear in the TCRdb table, and some are missing; sequencing was by immunoSEQ multiplex PCR. The table lists about 140,000 clones, just over 85% of them singletons, with 1.5% to 1.7% in the top ten. This clone was observed a single time. The sequence was obtained from a woman aged 55-69 years with acute or convalescent COVID-19. J is TRBJ1-5 and V is TRBV5-8, with D hard to call. Sequencing was performed on peripheral blood. CDR3 nucleotide sequence: TGTGCCAGCAGTTCCCGACACTCTAACAAGGAGCCCCAGCATTTT. This codes for CASSSRHSNKEPQHF.